This T cell receptor beta chain is drawn from a study of blood T cell repertoires in COVID-19. Study information: PBMCs, B-cell-depleted T cells, or T cells were the source of the cDNA or gDNA that made up the material.

Profiled with immunoSEQ multiplex PCR; TCRdb holds only in-frame clones, not every one. The data hold about 49,000 clones, with 77% observed a single time. V shed 3 bases and J shed 7 bases, with 9 bases lying between them. CDR3 length: 12 residues. CDR1 and CDR2 (germline): MGHDK, SYGVNS. Sequencing used peripheral blood. V gene TRBV25-1 combines with J gene TRBJ1-1; D is unresolved. The source of this sequence is a man aged 65 to 79 with active or convalescent COVID-19. The CDR3 loop is CASSDYHLEAFF. CDR3 DNA: TGTGCCAGCAGTGACTACCATCTTGAAGCTTTCTTT.